This T cell receptor beta chain is from a study of blood T cell repertoires in COVID-19. Study information: The United States, Italy and Spain supplied acute and convalescent COVID-19 samples.

Generated by immunoSEQ multiplex PCR, the TCRdb table keeps only in-frame clones and is missing some. The sample shows around 210,000 clones, about 82% of them seen only once. Per germline, CDR1 MGHRA and CDR2 YSYEKL. With V trimmed by 4 bases and J by 0 bases, 7 bases remained unmatched. This CDR3 comprises 16 residues. Sequenced material: peripheral blood. The source is a man in his forties or fifties with COVID-19, enrolled during active disease. The rearrangement uses TRBV4-1 and TRBJ1-1, with 8 bases matching TRBD1. CDR3 in amino acids: CASSLRQGLMNTEAFF. The DNA for the CDR3 is TGCGCCAGCAGCCTTCGACAGGGGCTAATGAACACTGAAGCTTTCTTT.